The rows below give T cell receptor beta chains drawn from one sample of a study of Ad26.COV2.S vaccination and SARS-CoV-2 variants. The table came from immunoSEQ multiplex PCR; TCRdb's copy has only in-frame clones and leaves some out. The sample has 300,000 to 400,000 clones; around four fifths are singletons. The source material was peripheral blood, sampled in a trial of Ad26.COV2.S vaccine versus placebo. Source of these receptors: a person between 18 and 65 years old who received the Ad26.COV2.S COVID-19 vaccine or a placebo. The CDR3 runs from the conserved cysteine through the conserved F or W. A D gene is named only where the DNA matches it firmly.

j_call d_call v_call cdr3_aa
TRBJ1-5 - TRBV6-1 CASSELLEGYQPQHF
TRBJ1-2 TRBD1 TRBV20-1 CSASWQGARGYTF
TRBJ1-1 - TRBV27 CASMGGNTEAFF
TRBJ2-6 - TRBV19 CASSIVRGSGANVLTF
TRBJ1-6 - TRBV30 CAGENSPLHF
TRBJ2-5 - TRBV7-9 CASSNNGPGEETQYF
TRBJ2-2 - TRBV30 CAWGRGPGELFF
TRBJ2-4 TRBD1 TRBV28 CASGRTGGVKNIQYF
TRBJ1-5 - TRBV27 CASSPRPYSNQPQHF
TRBJ1-5 - TRBV19 CASSIVPGGYQPQHF